What follows are 5 T cell receptor beta chains derived from one specimen sequenced in a study of blood T cell repertoires in COVID-19 (TCRdb year 2020). Receptor amplification or capture employed the immunoSEQ multiplex PCR assay. The immuneACCESS repertoire file appears here via TCRdb, limited to in-frame rearrangements. These files lack a portion of the clones; in checked studies, under half of the deficit traces to unresolved V genes, and the cause of the others is not known. Across this sample there are about 190,000 clones, with approximately 84% seen only once. Of the sample, roughly 3.2% falls within the top ten clones. Sequencing was performed on PBMCs or T cells enriched from blood (not recorded which). The receptors were sampled from a woman in her twenties or thirties who had recovered from COVID-19.

The chain uses TRBV10-3 and TRBJ1-1; no reliable D call. V was clipped by 3 bases and J by 1 base, with 9 bases between them. The CDR3 consists of 14 residues. CDR1 is ENHRY and CDR2 is SYGVKD in the germline V gene. The DNA of the CDR3 is TGTGCCATCAGTGAAGGTCAGGCGAACACTGAAGCTTTCTTT. Its translation is CAISEGQANTEAFF.

This clone showed up just once. The genes are TRBV6-9 and TRBJ1-6; 8 bases are a match to TRBD1. Trimming took 6 bases from V and 13 from J; bases not matched to a gene: 11. This CDR3 comprises 14 residues. Germline V gives CDR1 MNHGY, CDR2 SVAAGI. DNA of the CDR3: TGTGCCAGCAGACCCACAGGGGGGGAGATTCCCCTCCACTTT. Protein: CASRPTGGEIPLHF.

The chain uses TRBV27 and TRBJ2-6, with a weak D call TRBD1 (5 bases). The CDR3 totals 17 residues. The germline V gene has CDR1 MNHEY and CDR2 SMNVEV (reference sequence). V lost 8 bases, J lost 1 base, and 18 bases lay in between. CDR3 sequence reads: CASGSITGFSGANVLTF. The CDR3 region has the DNA TGTGCCAGCGGGTCTATTACAGGTTTTTCTGGGGCCAACGTCCTGACTTTC.

This sequence joins TRBV7-9 and TRBJ2-2; D is unresolved. The CDR3 is made up of 15 amino acids. CDR1 SEHNR and CDR2 FQNEAQ come from the germline V gene (reference sequence). Trimming stripped 10 bases from V and 1 base from J, with 16 bases between. The CDR3 DNA sequence: TGTGCCATCCCAAGTAACAGCCGGAACACCGGGGAGCTGTTTTTT. As protein: CAIPSNSRNTGELFF.

V usage is TRBV7-9 and J usage is TRBJ1-1, with 7 positions matching TRBD1. Per the germline V gene, CDR1 is SEHNR and CDR2 is FQNEAQ (reference sequence). The trim removed 4 bases at V and 5 bases at J, leaving 10 bases unmatched. This CDR3 comprises 15 residues. This CDR3 is CASSSQILRGTEAFF. The CDR3 DNA reads TGTGCCAGCAGCTCACAGATACTCAGGGGGACTGAAGCTTTCTTT.